These T cell receptor beta chains were read from a single sample in a study of blood T cells in healthy people across ages. TCRdb recomputed calls from the 5' RACE reads with MiXCR, one row per CDR3 protein. This sample has roughly 2 million distinct CDR3 sequences, with less than 50% found just once. Sequencing input: blood. These receptors all come from a woman in her forties in good health. Both conserved end residues are part of each CDR3. A D gene is named only where the DNA matches it firmly. Not every row has a clone size; where given, it reads once, few, many or a size class.

-,few,TRBV20-1,TRBJ2-1,TGCAGTGCTAGACCGACGGTTAGTCGCACTGAGCAGTTCTTC,CSARPTVSRTEQFF
TRBD2,few,TRBV5-1,TRBJ2-7,TGCGCCAGCAGCTTTACTAGCGGGGGGCCCCTATTCGATGAGCAGTACTTC,CASSFTSGGPLFDEQYF
-,-,TRBV10-2,TRBJ1-4,TGCGCCAGCAGCGACGGGTGGACCGGGACTAATGAAAAACTGTTTTTT,CASSDGWTGTNEKLFF
TRBD2,-,TRBV27,TRBJ2-1,TGTGCCAGCAGACCTAGCGGGGGGTTCCACGAGCAGTTCTTC,CASRPSGGFHEQFF
TRBD2,many,TRBV27,TRBJ2-7,TGTGCCAGCAGTCGGGGACTAGATGTCGACGAGCAGTACTTC,CASSRGLDVDEQYF
-,-,TRBV3-1,TRBJ2-7,TGTGCCAGCAGCCACCGGTCAGGGCACGAGCAGTACTTC,CASSHRSGHEQYF
-,few,TRBV6-2/TRBV6-3,TRBJ2-5,TGTGCCAGCAGTTACCCCCAGGGGACCCTCCGGGAGACCCAGTACTTC,CASSYPQGTLRETQYF
-,-,TRBV6-5,TRBJ2-1,TGTGCCAGCACCACCCTGAGAGGGGTGGGAGAGACCCAGTTCTTC,CASTTLRGVGETQFF
-,-,TRBV27,TRBJ1-5,TGTGCCAGCAGTTTATCGGGGGGTCTCAATCAGCCCCAGCATTTT,CASSLSGGLNQPQHF
-,few,TRBV3-1,TRBJ2-3,TGTGCCAGCAGCCGAGACATCGGGGATACGCAGTATTTT,CASSRDIGDTQYF
-,few,TRBV6-2/TRBV6-3,TRBJ1-5,TGTGCCAGCAGGTACAGGAGCAATCAGCCCCAGCATTTT,CASRYRSNQPQHF
-,-,TRBV28,TRBJ1-4,TGTGCCAGCAGCCCTCGGGCTCCGAGAAGTACTAATGGAAAACTGTTTTTT,CASSPRAPRSTNGKLFF
-,-,TRBV24-1,TRBJ2-5,TGTGCCACCAGTGACGCGGGTTTCCAAGAGACCCAGTACTTC,CATSDAGFQETQYF
-,-,TRBV10-3,TRBJ2-7,TGTGCCATCAGCCCCGACAATAGCGCCTATGAGCAGTACTTC,CAISPDNSAYEQYF
-,-,TRBV7-8,TRBJ2-5,TGTGCCAGCAGGCGGGCCTTAGAGACCCAGTACTTC,CASRRALETQYF
TRBD2,few,TRBV7-2,TRBJ2-7,TGTGCCAGCAGCACAGACGTGGCGGGGGGGCCCTACGAGCAGTACTTC,CASSTDVAGGPYEQYF
-,once,TRBV27,TRBJ2-3,TGTGCCAGCAGTTTACGGGTAGCCACAGATACGCCGTATTTT,CASSLRVATDTPYF
-,-,TRBV7-2,TRBJ2-5,TGTGCCAGCCAGGAAGAAGGGACCCAGTACTTC,CASQEEGTQYF
-,-,TRBV28,TRBJ1-6,TGTGCCAGCAACCTTGACAGCCCCTATAATTCACCCCTCCACTTT,CASNLDSPYNSPLHF
-,few,TRBV4-3,TRBJ2-1,TGCGCCAGCAGCCAAGATTCCGGGAACAATGAGCGGTTCTTC,CASSQDSGNNERFF
TRBD2,many,TRBV18,TRBJ2-5,TGTGCCAGCAGCCCCGGGAGGGAGACCCAGTACTTC,CASSPGRETQYF
-,-,TRBV29-1,TRBJ2-3,TGCAGCGTGGGTTCCCTCTCTGATACGCAGTATTTT,CSVGSLSDTQYF
-,few,TRBV9,TRBJ1-2,TGTGCCAGCAGCGGCCGGGACTCAGGCTACACCTTC,CASSGRDSGYTF
TRBD2,few,TRBV11-2,TRBJ2-3,TGTGCCAGCAGCTTAAGGTTTCCGGGACTAGCAGATACGCAGTATTTT,CASSLRFPGLADTQYF
-,-,TRBV6-2/TRBV6-3,TRBJ2-7,TGTGCCAGCAGTTATGAAGGGAGATACGAGCAGTACTTC,CASSYEGRYEQYF
-,-,TRBV29-1,TRBJ2-3,TGCAGCGAATCAGGGGGGGGCACAGATACGCAGTATTTT,CSESGGGTDTQYF
-,-,TRBV2,TRBJ1-2,TGTGCCAGCGGGTGGGGAGGCGACAGGCTGCGGGGCTACACCTTC,CASGWGGDRLRGYTF
TRBD1,few,TRBV29-1,TRBJ1-2,TGCAGCGTTGAAGTACGCGGGACCGGGACAGGGTATAACTATGGCTACACCTTC,CSVEVRGTGTGYNYGYTF
-,once,TRBV13,TRBJ2-3,TGTGCCAGCACTGGGGGCTGGAGCACAGATACGCAGTATTTT,CASTGGWSTDTQYF
-,few,TRBV20-1,TRBJ1-2,TGCAGTGCTAAAAACCCGGCGGGATTGGGACCCTATGGCTACACCTTC,CSAKNPAGLGPYGYTF
-,once,TRBV6-2/TRBV6-3,TRBJ2-1,TGTGCCAGCACGCTACAGGGTCGTGATGAGCAGTTCTTC,CASTLQGRDEQFF
-,few,TRBV9,TRBJ2-3,TGTGCCAGCAGCGTAGACCCACTCTATAGCACAGATACGCAGTATTTT,CASSVDPLYSTDTQYF
-,-,TRBV20-1,TRBJ1-2,TGCAGTGCTCCATTCTATGGCTACACCTTC,CSAPFYGYTF
TRBD1,-,TRBV20-1,TRBJ2-1,TGCAGTGCTAGATCACCTCTCCCGGGACAGGGGCCGAATGAGCAGTTCTTC,CSARSPLPGQGPNEQFF
-,-,TRBV7-2,TRBJ1-2,TGTGCCAGCAGCCCGTTCGACAGTAGCTATGGCTACACCTTC,CASSPFDSSYGYTF
TRBD1,few,TRBV2,TRBJ2-1,TGTGCCAGGGGACAGGGGATCGGTGAGCAGTTCTTC,CARGQGIGEQFF
TRBD2,-,TRBV7-2,TRBJ2-1,TGTGCCAGCAGCTCACGACTAGCGGGCAAGAGCTCCTACAATGAGCAGTTCTTC,CASSSRLAGKSSYNEQFF
TRBD2,-,TRBV20-1,TRBJ2-7,TGCAGTGCTATTCTAGCGGGGAGTTCCTACGAGCAGTACTTC,CSAILAGSSYEQYF
-,few,TRBV9,TRBJ2-6,TGTGCCAGCAGCTCTAAAGCAGGGTCTGGGGCCAACGTCCTGACTTTC,CASSSKAGSGANVLTF
TRBD2,few,TRBV20-1,TRBJ2-1,TGCAGTGCTAGAGATGCGGGGGGGGTTCGGTTCTTC,CSARDAGGVRFF
-,-,TRBV6-2/TRBV6-3,TRBJ2-3,TGTGCCAGCAGTTACTTTCAAGATACGCAGTATTTT,CASSYFQDTQYF
-,-,TRBV28,TRBJ2-5,TGTGCCAGCAGGAGCAACCAAGAGACCCAGTACTTC,CASRSNQETQYF